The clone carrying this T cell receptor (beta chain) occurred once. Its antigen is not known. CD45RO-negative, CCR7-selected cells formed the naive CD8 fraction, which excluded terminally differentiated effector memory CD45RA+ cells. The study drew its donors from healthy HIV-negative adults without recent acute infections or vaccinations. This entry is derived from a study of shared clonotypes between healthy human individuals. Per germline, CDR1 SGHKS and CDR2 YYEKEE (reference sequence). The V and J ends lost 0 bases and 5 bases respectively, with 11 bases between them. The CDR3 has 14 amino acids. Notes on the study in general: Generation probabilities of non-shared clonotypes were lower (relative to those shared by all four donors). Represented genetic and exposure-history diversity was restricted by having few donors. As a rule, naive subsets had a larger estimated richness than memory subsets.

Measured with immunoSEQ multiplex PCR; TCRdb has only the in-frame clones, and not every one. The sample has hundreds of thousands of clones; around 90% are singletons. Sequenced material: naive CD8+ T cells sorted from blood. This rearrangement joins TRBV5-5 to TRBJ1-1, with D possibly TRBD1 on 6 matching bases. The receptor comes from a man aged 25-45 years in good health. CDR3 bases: TGTGCCAGCAGCTTGGGGCAGGGGTATACTGAAGCTTTCTTT. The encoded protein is CASSLGQGYTEAFF.